The 27 T cell receptor beta chains given below trace back to one sample, sequenced in a study of T cell changes during pregnancy in multiple sclerosis. Sequenced by immunoSEQ multiplex PCR; TCRdb stores in-frame clones only, minus some. This table has over 50,000 clones, roughly 89% appearing once. The sequencing input was peripheral blood from another person, used as feeder cells. These receptors all come from a human donor whose cells served as feeder cells for cultures in a pregnancy study.

The chain couples TRBV7-2 to TRBJ2-5; D gene unclear. This CDR3 spans 15 amino acids. Deletions cut 4 bases from V and 5 bases from J, with 17 bases between. CDR1 is SGHTA, CDR2 FQGNSA, per germline. In DNA form, the CDR3 reads TGTGCCAGCAGCTCCCGGTCCGCAGAGAGGGAGACCCAGTACTTC. Amino acids: CASSSRSAERETQYF. Full variable domain (remainder filled in from reference TRBV7-2 and TRBJ2-5): GAGVSQSPSNKVTEKGKDVELRCDPISGHTALYWYRQSLGQGLEFLIYFQGNSAPDKSGLPSDRFSAERTGGSVSTLTIQRTQQEDSAVYLCASSSRSAERETQYFGPGTRLLVL.

CDR3 DNA: TGCGCCAGCAGCGGGGGACAGGGCGATGGCTACACCTTC. This encodes CASSGGQGDGYTF. The chain recombines TRBV5-1 with TRBJ1-2; the match to TRBD1 covers 9 bases. The CDR3 sequence is 13 residues long. The ends lost 4 bases at V and 6 bases at J; junction bases unmatched: 4. Per germline, CDR1 SGHRS and CDR2 YFSETQ.

This clone was seen a single time. This chain uses TRBV15 with TRBJ2-2, with TRBD2 matching over 8 bases. Losses at the gene ends were 5 bases for V and 8 bases for J; bases not matched to a gene: 10. This CDR3 has 15 amino acids. Germline V gene lookup returns CDR1 LNHNV and CDR2 YYDKDF (reference sequence). The CDR3 loop reads CATSHQMIAGGELFF. As DNA, the CDR3 is TGTGCCACCAGCCACCAAATGATAGCGGGAGGGGAGCTGTTTTTT.

The V call is TRBV28, the J call TRBJ1-2; tentative D call: TRBD1 (5 bases). The CDR3 extends over 12 amino acids. Germline assignment: CDR1 MDHEN and CDR2 SYDVKM. Trimming cost V 6 bases and J 9 bases, with 14 bases left between them. For the CDR3, the DNA is TGTGCCAGCAGGAACGCAGGGTCGAGCTACACCTTC. Its protein product is CASRNAGSSYTF.

The count of this clone is one. This chain links TRBV4-3 with TRBJ1-2; TRBD1 is a possible D gene (6 bases). CDR3 length equals 20 residues. V gave up 0 bases and J gave up 4 bases, with 27 bases separating them. Germline values: CDR1 LGHNA, CDR2 YSLEER. CDR3 DNA sequence: TGCGCCAGCAGCCAAGACGTCGAGGACAGAGGACTTAGAGGGGGCTATGGCTACACCTTC. Translated: CASSQDVEDRGLRGGYGYTF.

V is TRBV7-9 and J is TRBJ2-1; 8 bases map to TRBD1. The CDR3 length is 15 residues. The V and J ends lost 1 base and 9 bases, in that order; junction bases with no gene match: 8. Germline V gene data show CDR1 as SEHNR and CDR2 as FQNEAQ (reference sequence). CDR3 residues: CASSLVRTGFGEQFF. The CDR3 DNA sequence: TGTGCCAGCAGCTTAGTTAGGACAGGGTTTGGTGAGCAGTTCTTC.

The rearrangement links TRBV5-4 to TRBJ2-1; D possibly corresponds to TRBD2 (7 bases). Germline CDR1 SGHNT, CDR2 YYREEE (reference sequence). This CDR3 has 15 amino acids. Trimming removed 1 base from V and 8 bases from J, with 16 bases in between. CDR3 nucleotide sequence: TGTGCCAGCAGCTTGTATAGGGGGGGAACGGATGAGCAGTTCTTC. This encodes CASSLYRGGTDEQFF.

This clone was observed once. The rearrangement uses TRBV6-1 and TRBJ1-5; weak D call: TRBD1 (5 bases). This CDR3 region has 14 residues. CDR1 is MNHNS and CDR2 is SASEGT in the germline V gene. Trimming cost V 2 bases and J 4 bases, with 9 bases left between them. As DNA, the CDR3 is TGTGCCAGCAGTGAAACCGGGGGGAATCAGCCCCAGCATTTT. It specifies CASSETGGNQPQHF.

The rearrangement uses TRBV25-1 and TRBJ1-2; no clear D. V lost 11 bases to trimming and J lost 3 bases, with 7 bases between them. CDR1 is MGHDK and CDR2 is SYGVNS in the germline V gene. The CDR3 covers 10 residues. The DNA of the CDR3 is TGTGCCCCCATTTACTATGGCTACACCTTC. Protein sequence: CAPIYYGYTF.

V usage is TRBV2 and J usage is TRBJ2-3, with D tentatively TRBD1 (6 bases). Germline V gene data show CDR1 as SNHLY and CDR2 as FYNNEI. V was clipped by 8 bases and J by 2 bases, with 17 bases between them. The CDR3 spans 15 residues. As DNA, the CDR3 is TGTGCCAGCGAGAGGCAATGGGGGCTCACAGATACGCAGTATTTT. This codes for CASERQWGLTDTQYF.

The chain carries TRBV19 and TRBJ1-1; TRBD1 matches 8 bases. There are 13 residues in the CDR3. V was pared by 10 bases and J by 5 bases, with 9 bases of the junction left unmatched. Germline values: CDR1 LNHDA, CDR2 SQIVND (reference sequence). The CDR3 spells CATGQGGDTEAFF. The CDR3, as DNA: TGTGCCACCGGACAGGGAGGAGATACTGAAGCTTTCTTT.

The gene calls are TRBV6-6 and TRBJ1-6; TRBD1 matches 7 bases. This CDR3 has 13 amino acids. In germline, CDR1 is MNHNY, CDR2 SVGAGI (reference sequence). Trimming cost V 0 bases and J 14 bases; bases outside gene matches: 4. The CDR3 DNA reads TGTGCCAGCAGTTACTCCAAACAGGGGTCCCTCCACTTT. Residues: CASSYSKQGSLHF.

This chain uses TRBV11-2 with TRBJ2-7, with a tentative D call TRBD1 (6 bases). V lost 4 bases, J lost 7 bases, and 11 bases lay in between. CDR1 and CDR2 from the germline V gene are SGHAT and FQNNGV. This CDR3 has 12 residues. The CDR3, as DNA: TGTGCCAGCAGCTCAGGGGAGAGGGAGCAGTACTTC. Protein sequence: CASSSGEREQYF.

The rearrangement links TRBV6-1 to TRBJ1-5; D gene unclear. This CDR3 is built from 15 residues. With 4 bases removed from V and 2 bases from J, the gap between germline ends came to 12 bases. Germline CDR1 is MNHNS and CDR2 is SASEGT. This chain's CDR3 is CASSGMAGGNQPQHF. CDR3 bases: TGTGCCAGCAGTGGAATGGCTGGGGGCAATCAGCCCCAGCATTTT.

A single count supports this clone. The chain is built from TRBV6-1 and TRBJ2-7; D gene unclear. The germline V and J ends were trimmed by 4 bases and 1 base, with 11 bases remaining between them. In germline, CDR1 is MNHNS, CDR2 SASEGT. This CDR3 spans 14 amino acids. CDR3 residues: CASSVGPSSYEQYF. DNA for the CDR3: TGTGCCAGCAGTGTAGGACCCAGTTCCTACGAGCAGTACTTC.

J is TRBJ2-1 and V is TRBV4-3; the D call may be TRBD1 or TRBD2 (6 bases each). This CDR3 is built from 15 residues. Trimming removed 0 bases from V and 6 bases from J, with 12 bases in between. Germline values: CDR1 LGHNA, CDR2 YSLEER. The CDR3 DNA reads as TGCGCCAGCAGCCAAGATCGGAGGGGGAGCAATGAGCAGTTCTTC. Translating it yields CASSQDRRGSNEQFF.

The chain uses TRBV9 and TRBJ1-3; D remains unclear. This CDR3 has 12 residues. The V gene's germline CDR1 is SGDLS and CDR2 YYNGEE. V was cut by 6 bases and J by 8 bases, with 12 bases left in between. The CDR3: CASNSPRDTIYF. DNA for the CDR3: TGTGCCAGCAACTCCCCGAGAGACACCATATATTTT. The complete variable domain, with remaining parts taken from reference TRBV9 and TRBJ1-3, reads DSGVTQTPKHLITATGQRVTLRCSPRSGDLSVYWYQQSLDQGLQFLIQYYNGEERAKGNILERFSAQQFPDLHSELNLSSLELGDSALYFCASNSPRDTIYFGEGSWLTVV.

The count of this clone is one. The chain combines TRBV27 with TRBJ1-1; 7 bases line up with TRBD1. This CDR3 is built from 14 residues. J gave up 4 bases and V 3 bases, and 5 bases lay outside the gene matches. The germline V gene encodes CDR1 MNHEY and CDR2 SMNVEV (reference sequence). The CDR3 DNA reads TGTGCCAGCAGTTTTTCAGCAGGGGGCACTGAAGCTTTCTTT. Protein product: CASSFSAGGTEAFF.

This clone was seen only a few times. The genes are TRBV11-1 and TRBJ2-7, with TRBD2 as a possible D gene (5 bases). V dropped 4 bases and J dropped 7 bases, with 17 bases sitting between them. Germline-derived CDR1 and CDR2 are SGHAT and FQDESV (reference sequence). The length of the CDR3 is 14 residues. In nucleotides, the CDR3 is TGTGCCAGCAGCTACGCCGGGAACTCGAAGGAGCAGTACTTC. This gives the protein CASSYAGNSKEQYF.

The genes are TRBV14 and TRBJ1-2; 9 bases fit TRBD1. Germline V gene data show CDR1 as SGHDN and CDR2 as FVKESK. This CDR3 region has 16 residues. Trimming took 1 base from V and 8 from J; bases not matched to a gene: 11. CDR3 protein: CASSQGTQDRGKGYTF. The CDR3 region has the DNA TGTGCCAGCAGCCAAGGGACGCAGGACAGGGGAAAAGGCTACACCTTC.

The CDR3 loop is CASSSVTGSSRETQYF. CDR3 coding DNA: TGTGCCAGCAGTTCCGTGACAGGGTCCTCAAGGGAGACCCAGTACTTC. J is TRBJ2-5 and V is TRBV27; 7 bases fit TRBD1. The CDR3 runs to 16 residues. CDR1 and CDR2 from the germline V gene are MNHEY and SMNVEV (reference sequence). Unmatched junction bases numbered 13, after V lost 4 bases and J lost 5 bases.

The chain carries TRBV21-1 and TRBJ2-5; the table's TRBD2 call for D was not verified on the DNA. TRBV21-1 is a pseudogene locus. The CDR3 totals 21 residues. The CDR3 region is CASSKVGSSGGRARYQETQYF. The DNA of the CDR3 is TGTGCCAGCAGCAAAGTGGGGTCTAGCGGGGGCCGCGCCCGGTACCAAGAGACCCAGTACTTC.

The chain employs TRBV15 and TRBJ1-1; D ambiguous. The V and J ends lost 4 bases and 4 bases respectively, with 13 bases between them. In germline, CDR1 is LNHNV, CDR2 YYDKDF (reference sequence). This CDR3 has 14 amino acids. CDR3 nucleotides: TGTGCCACCAGCACGACCTCTAAGGGCACTGAAGCTTTCTTT. This gives the protein CATSTTSKGTEAFF. Full variable domain (missing parts from reference TRBV15 and TRBJ1-1): DAMVIQNPRYQVTQFGKPVTLSCSQTLNHNVMYWYQQKSSQAPKLLFHYYDKDFNNEADTPDNFQSRRPNTSFCFLDIRSPGLGDTAMYLCATSTTSKGTEAFFGQGTRLTVV.

The chain recombines TRBV5-1 with TRBJ2-3; D remains unclear. Germline V CDR1 and CDR2: SGHRS, YFSETQ. V lost 0 bases, J lost 2 bases, and 10 bases lay in between. CDR3 length equals 15 residues. The CDR3 DNA reads TGCGCCAGCAGCTTGGGCCCCTCCGACACAGATACGCAGTATTTT. It is translated as CASSLGPSDTDTQYF.

The chain links TRBV15 to TRBJ2-5; D ambiguous. V dropped 1 base and J dropped 4 bases, with 10 bases sitting between them. Germline V gene sequence: CDR1 LNHNV, CDR2 YYDKDF (reference sequence). This CDR3 is 14 amino acids long. The CDR3 DNA reads TGTGCCACCAGCAGAGCTCAGTTGACAGAGACCCAGTACTTC. As protein: CATSRAQLTETQYF.

The chain is built from TRBV28 and TRBJ2-7; TRBD1 matches at 10 bases. After removal of 3 bases from V and 5 bases from J, the junction contained 13 bases not matched to a gene. In germline, CDR1 is MDHEN, CDR2 SYDVKM. The length of the CDR3 is 17 residues. The CDR3 is CASSFSGGGDRGHEQYF. CDR3 sequence (DNA): TGTGCCAGCAGTTTTTCCGGGGGAGGGGACAGGGGCCACGAGCAGTACTTC.

V is TRBV30 and J is TRBJ2-7, with 14 bases aligning to TRBD2. Germline V lookup: CDR1 GTSNPN, CDR2 SVGIG (reference sequence). The length of the CDR3 is 13 residues. J gave up 11 bases and V 6 bases, and 9 bases lay outside the gene matches. DNA of the CDR3: TGTGCCTGCGACACGGGACTAGCGGGGGAGGAGTACTTC. Its protein product is CACDTGLAGEEYF. The variable domain in full, completed from reference TRBV30 and TRBJ2-7, reads SQTIHQWPATLVQPVGSPLSLECTVEGTSNPNLYWYRQAAGRGLQLLFYSVGIGQISSEVPQNLSASRPQDRQFILSSKKLLLSDSGFYLCACDTGLAGEEYFGPGTRLTVT.